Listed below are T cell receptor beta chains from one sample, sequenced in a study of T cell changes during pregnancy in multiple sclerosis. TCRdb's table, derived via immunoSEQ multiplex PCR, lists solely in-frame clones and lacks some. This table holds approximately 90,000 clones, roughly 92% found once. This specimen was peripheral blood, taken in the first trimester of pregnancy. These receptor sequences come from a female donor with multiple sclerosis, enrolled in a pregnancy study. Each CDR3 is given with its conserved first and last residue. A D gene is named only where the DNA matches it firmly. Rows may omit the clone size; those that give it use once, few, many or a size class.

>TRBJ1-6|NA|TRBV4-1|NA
CASSQVLDSTSPLHF
TGCGCCAGCAGCCAAGTACTCGACAGCACATCACCCCTCCACTTT
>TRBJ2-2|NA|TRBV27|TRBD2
CASSSRLAGGPGSGELFF
TGTGCCAGCAGTTCCCGACTAGCGGGAGGGCCGGGTTCCGGGGAGCTGTTTTTT
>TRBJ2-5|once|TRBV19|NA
CASSIVPGTGVGETQYF
TGTGCCAGTAGTATAGTACCCGGCACAGGAGTAGGGGAGACCCAGTACTTC
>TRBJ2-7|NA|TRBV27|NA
CASSLDTTYEQYF
TGTGCCAGCAGCCTGGACACAACCTACGAGCAGTACTTC
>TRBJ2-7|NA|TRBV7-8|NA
CASSRGIGSSYEQYF
TGTGCCAGCAGCCGGGGAATCGGGTCATCCTACGAGCAGTACTTC
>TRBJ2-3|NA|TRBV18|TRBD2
CASSPLAGGPTDTQYF
TGTGCCAGCTCACCACTAGCGGGAGGGCCCACAGATACGCAGTATTTT
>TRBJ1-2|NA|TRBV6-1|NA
CASSDQGLGYGYTF
TGTGCCAGCAGTGATCAGGGTCTCGGCTATGGCTACACCTTC
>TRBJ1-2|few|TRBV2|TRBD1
CASSTGQNYGYTF
TGTGCCAGCAGCACGGGACAGAACTATGGCTACACCTTC
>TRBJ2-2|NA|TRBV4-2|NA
CASSPAEGDTGELFF
TGTGCCAGCAGCCCCGCCGAGGGGGACACCGGGGAGCTGTTTTTT
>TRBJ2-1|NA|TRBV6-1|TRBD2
CASLLTSGGYNEQFF
TGTGCCAGCCTTCTTACTAGCGGGGGCTACAATGAGCAGTTCTTC
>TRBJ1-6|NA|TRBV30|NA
CAWSGGSSPLHF
TGTGCCTGGAGTGGAGGGAGTTCACCCCTCCACTTT
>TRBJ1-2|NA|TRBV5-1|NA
CASSLDIMKNGYTF
TGCGCCAGCAGCTTGGACATTATGAAGAATGGCTACACCTTC
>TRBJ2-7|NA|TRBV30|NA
CAWSVLSFHEQYF
TGTGCCTGGAGTGTACTCTCTTTCCACGAGCAGTACTTC
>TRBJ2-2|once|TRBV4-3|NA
CASSLDGQNTGELFF
TGCGCCAGCAGCCTTGACGGACAGAACACCGGGGAGCTGTTTTTT
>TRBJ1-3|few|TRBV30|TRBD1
CAWSVGTGGNTIYF
TGTGCCTGGAGTGTGGGGACAGGGGGAAACACCATATATTTT